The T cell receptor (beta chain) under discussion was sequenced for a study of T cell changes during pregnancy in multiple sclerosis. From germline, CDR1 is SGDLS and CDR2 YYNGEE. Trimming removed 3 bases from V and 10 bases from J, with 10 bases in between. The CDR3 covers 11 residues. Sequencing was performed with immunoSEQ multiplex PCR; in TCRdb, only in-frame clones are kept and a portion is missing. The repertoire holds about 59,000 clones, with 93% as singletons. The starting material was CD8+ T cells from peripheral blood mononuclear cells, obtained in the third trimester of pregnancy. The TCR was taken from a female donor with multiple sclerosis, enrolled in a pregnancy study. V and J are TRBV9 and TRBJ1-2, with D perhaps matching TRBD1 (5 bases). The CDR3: CASSARTHYTF. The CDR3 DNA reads TGTGCCAGCAGCGCCAGGACACACTACACCTTC.